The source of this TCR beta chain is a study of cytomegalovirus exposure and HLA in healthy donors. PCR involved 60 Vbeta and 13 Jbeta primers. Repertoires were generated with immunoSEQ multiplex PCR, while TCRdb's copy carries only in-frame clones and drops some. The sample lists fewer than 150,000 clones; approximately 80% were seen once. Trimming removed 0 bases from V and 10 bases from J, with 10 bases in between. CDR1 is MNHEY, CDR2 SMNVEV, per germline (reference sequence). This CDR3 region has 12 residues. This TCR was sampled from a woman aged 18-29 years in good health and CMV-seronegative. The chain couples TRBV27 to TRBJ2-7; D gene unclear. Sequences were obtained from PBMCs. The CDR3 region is CASSLSSYPQYF. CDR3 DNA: TGTGCCAGCAGTTTATCGAGCTACCCACAGTACTTC.